The 21 T cell receptor beta chains in this list originate from one sample, sequenced in a study of CXCR3-negative and CXCR3-positive naive CD8 T cells. Libraries were UMI-labeled 5' RACE TRB cDNA. TCRdb reprocessed the 5' RACE reads and stores each CDR3 protein as one record, lacking DNA. The sample table sets out tens of thousands of distinct CDR3 sequences. Source material: naive CXCR3- CD8+ T cells from blood. The subset is: CD45RO-CCR7+CD27+CD95- naive CD8+ T cells lacking CXCR3 (TNR3-). The receptors come from a human donor in good health. Some clones in this sample may be carry-over from other donors' samples.

The chain uses TRBV29-1 and TRBJ2-1; lacking DNA, the TRBD2 call made by TCRdb goes unchecked. Germline V CDR1 and CDR2: SQVTM, ANQGSEA. The CDR3 consists of 13 residues. CDR3 loop: CSVEGTSGAPRFF.

The chain uses TRBV29-1 and TRBJ2-7. The CDR3 contains 13 residues. Per the germline V gene, CDR1 is SQVTM and CDR2 is ANQGSEA. CDR3: CSVEETVTSEQYF.

The chain combines TRBV10-1 with TRBJ2-1; with no DNA, the TCRdb D assignment of TRBD2 cannot be verified. In germline, CDR1 is WNHNN, CDR2 SYGVQD (reference sequence). This CDR3 contains 18 residues. CDR3: CATKGGLAGSCSYNEQFF.

This sequence joins TRBV4-1 and TRBJ1-5; the D call of TRBD1 rests on TCRdb alone, since no DNA is present to check it. The CDR3 consists of 14 residues. Germline values: CDR1 MGHRA, CDR2 YSYEKL. CDR3: CASSHVQGGQPQHF.

The chain carries TRBV3-1 and TRBJ2-7; TCRdb outputs TRBD1, but without DNA this stays unchecked. Germline V gives CDR1 LGHDT, CDR2 YNNKEL (reference sequence). This CDR3 comprises 17 residues. The CDR3 protein is CASSQDLRTGPSCEQYF.

The rearrangement uses TRBV27 and TRBJ2-2; TCRdb lists TRBD1, though no DNA is available to test this call. This CDR3 contains 15 residues. Germline CDR1 and CDR2: MNHEY and SMNVEV (reference sequence). CDR3 sequence: CASSYQGGDTGELFF.

The chain uses TRBV4-1 and TRBJ2-2; as DNA is missing, the TRBD2 call by TCRdb cannot be tested. The CDR3 loop spans 17 amino acids. In germline, CDR1 is MGHRA, CDR2 YSYEKL. CDR3 sequence reads: CASSQGLAGTNTGELFF.

The rearrangement links TRBV12-3 or TRBV12-4 to TRBJ2-7; TCRdb gives TRBD1 as the D gene, but with no DNA this cannot be confirmed. The CDR3 runs 14 residues. Here the CDR3 reads CASSFGTATYEQYF.

The chain is built from TRBV7-9 and TRBJ2-7; TCRdb indicates TRBD1, and absent DNA this call remains unverified. The CDR3 has 14 residues. From germline, CDR1 is SEHNR and CDR2 FQNEAQ (reference sequence). CDR3 protein: CASSFSRQGYEQYF. Full variable domain (missing parts from reference TRBV7-9 and TRBJ2-7): DTGVSQNPRHKITKRGQNVTFRCDPISEHNRLYWYRQTLGQGPEFLTYFQNEAQLEKSRLLSDRFSAERPKGSFSTLEIQRTEQGDSAMYLCASSFSRQGYEQYFGPGTRLTVT.

This chain uses TRBV7-9 with TRBJ2-7; with no DNA, the TCRdb D assignment of TRBD1 cannot be verified. Germline-derived CDR1 and CDR2 are SEHNR and FQNEAQ (reference sequence). There are 15 residues in the CDR3. CDR3 in amino acids: CASSSRDRAGYEQYF.

This sequence joins TRBV28 and TRBJ2-7. The CDR3 has 14 residues. The germline V gene has CDR1 MDHEN and CDR2 SYDVKM. CDR3 amino acids: CASSLELSSYEQYF.

The V gene is TRBV29-1, the J gene TRBJ2-3; absent DNA, TCRdb's TRBD2 call cannot be checked. Germline V gene data show CDR1 as SQVTM and CDR2 as ANQGSEA. CDR3 size: 14 residues. The CDR3 loop reads CSVEGSGSTDTQYF.

This chain links TRBV9 with TRBJ2-3; TCRdb proposes TRBD2, but this gene call is untestable without DNA. In germline, CDR1 is SGDLS, CDR2 YYNGEE. The CDR3 runs 17 residues. Here the CDR3 reads CASSAEGLAGYTDTQYF.

The chain combines TRBV5-1 with TRBJ1-2. Germline-derived CDR1 and CDR2 are SGHRS and YFSETQ. The CDR3 has 13 amino acids. The CDR3 sequence: CASSLATERGYTF.

The chain uses TRBV6-6 and TRBJ2-5; no DNA is available, so the TRBD2 call from TCRdb remains unchecked. CDR3 length: 11 residues. In germline, CDR1 is MNHNY, CDR2 SVGAGI (reference sequence). Here the CDR3 reads CASRNGGDQYF.

V usage is TRBV5-1 and J usage is TRBJ1-1; TCRdb calls TRBD1, which cannot be checked without DNA. This CDR3 is 13 amino acids long. The germline V gene encodes CDR1 SGHRS and CDR2 YFSETQ. CDR3 in amino acids: CASSPREDTEAFF.

This chain connects TRBV6-2 or TRBV6-3 to TRBJ2-2. The CDR3 extends over 15 amino acids. Looked up from germline, CDR1 is MNHEY and CDR2 is SVGEGT. CDR3 in amino acids: CASTTGGLDTGELFF.

The chain is built from TRBV12-3 or TRBV12-4 and TRBJ2-2; TCRdb gives TRBD2 as the D gene, but with no DNA this cannot be confirmed. The CDR3 is 15 residues long. The CDR3 region is CASSAGTLNTGELFF.

This rearrangement joins TRBV14 to TRBJ2-3. Germline CDR1 is SGHDN and CDR2 is FVKESK. The CDR3 is made up of 13 amino acids. Here the CDR3 reads CASSQANTDTQYF.

The chain combines TRBV10-3 with TRBJ2-5; TCRdb reports TRBD1, a call that lacks DNA to check it against. Germline lookup yields CDR1 ENHRY and CDR2 SYGVKD. The CDR3 runs 14 residues. The CDR3 loop is CAISAGVQLETQYF.

CDR3 region: CSARDYRGNNEQFF. The rearrangement joins TRBV20-1 to TRBJ2-1; without DNA, the TCRdb call of TRBD1 cannot be checked. The CDR3 is 14 residues long. The germline gives CDR1 DFQATT, CDR2 SNEGSKA (reference sequence).